This T cell receptor beta chain emerged from a study of blood T cell repertoires in COVID-19. Sequencing was performed with immunoSEQ multiplex PCR; in TCRdb, only in-frame clones are kept and a portion is missing. Here the sample spans under 450,000 clones, around 86% being singletons. From germline, CDR1 is SGHRS and CDR2 YFSETQ. V shed 2 bases and J shed 2 bases, with 10 bases lying between them. This CDR3 has 15 amino acids. The table lists this clone with a count of one. Resolution of symptoms, clearance, or two negative PCRs was present in recovered Cohort 3 donors. The origin of this receptor is a woman aged 50 to 60 who had recovered from COVID-19. Source material: PBMCs or T cells enriched from blood (not recorded which). The chain uses TRBV5-1 and TRBJ1-4; TRBD1 might be the D (5 bases). The chain's CDR3 is CASSFAGMTNEKLFF. The CDR3, as DNA: TGCGCCAGCAGCTTCGCAGGGATGACTAATGAAAAACTGTTTTTT. The full variable domain, in which reference TRBV5-1 and TRBJ1-4 provide the parts outside the CDR3, is KAGVTQTPRYLIKTRGQQVTLSCSPISGHRSVSWYQQTPGQGLQFLFEYFSETQRNKGNFPGRFSGRQFSNSRSEMNVSTLELGDSALYLCASSFAGMTNEKLFFGSGTQLSVL.